The entry that follows covers one T cell receptor beta chain sequence. No antigen is known for it. The junction shows a germline mismatch at one end, possibly a read error. This entry belongs to a study of cytomegalovirus exposure and HLA in healthy donors (dated by TCRdb to about 2017). Context from the whole study: An earlier analysis of approximately 640 of the donors reported roughly 300 Gb of sequence data and around 120 million unique TCR beta sequences from about 200 million T cells. An early release covering roughly 640 HLA-typed donors comprised roughly 300 gigabases of sequencing data and around 86 million unique TCR sequences. Among the roughly 400 genotyped donors, roughly 80% belonged to the genetic ancestry cluster associated with self-reported Caucasian donors. The study aimed to test whether signatures of past pathogen exposure could be identified by cataloging public T cell receptors. The study profiled the T cell repertoires of 500 to 800 subjects by immunosequencing and related them to cytomegalovirus serostatus. In addition to the first cohort of 500 to 850 subjects, a separate validation cohort of 130 or so different subjects was used. The study combined high-throughput TCR immunosequencing, statistical association of individual TCRs with disease status, and machine learning to predict cytomegalovirus infection status. A later analysis re-examined previously published TCR beta repertoires from roughly 720 donors and added high-resolution HLA genotyping to investigate patterns of TCR occurrence. Rather than drawing on any new phenotypic data, the later analysis identified candidate immune exposures from TCR beta sequences and the way those sequences occurred across donors. An earlier analysis of 500 to 650 of the donors applied high-throughput TCR beta sequencing to assess whether each TCR beta V gene segment acted as functional or pseudogenic. Donor age, sex, ethnicity and CMV serostatus were compiled together with the repertoire data. A later genetic analysis used genome-wide SNP genotypes for about 60% of the roughly 700 donors, treating that subset as a discovery cohort. Every repertoire in the discovery cohort had been generated on one and the same sequencing platform. Class I and class II HLA loci were covered by the typing at four-digit resolution. Typing coverage varied by locus: 629-630 donors for A, B, C, DRB1 and DQB1; roughly 520 for DQA1; 606 for DPA1; around 490 for DPB1. Because of strong linkage in the cohort, roughly five DR-DQ haplotypes were treated as single units for association and clustering. Among under 450 genotyped donors of the cohort, an average of 235,054 unique TCR beta nucleotide sequences were sequenced per donor, around 18% of them non-productive. The full study reports these points: Linkage disequilibrium might explain the correlated functional status among segregating V segments, but an unknown experimental factor could not be ruled out. In both the original and validation cohorts, the classifier was reported to diagnose cytomegalovirus status with high specificity and sensitivity. Most TCR sequences were observed very rarely across donors, whereas some public TCRs were present in many individuals. Specific HLA alleles were associated with about 17,000 TCR beta sequences at a false discovery rate of 0.05 in a later analysis. The presence/absence analyses assumed that sequencing depth was roughly uniform across donors, and that assumption may not be true. The only immune exposure information available for the cohort was CMV serostatus. Because HLA typing was unavailable for some donors at each locus, only the typed subset was used in association tests. Because counts were too low, some 17 rarely observed V segments, including chromosome 9 orphons, were excluded from the earlier analysis of several hundred of the donors. Broadly in line with IMGT annotations, most TCR beta V segments showed up in productive rearrangements about 87% or about 30% of the time in an earlier analysis of several hundred of the donors. The study listed approximately 160 TCR beta chains as associated with cytomegalovirus. In a later analysis, HLA-associated TCR beta chains showed more clonal expansion and lower generation probabilities than non-associated chains that were equally common. According to a later analysis, TCR association rates differed among HLA loci, with DRB1 alleles showing the most associated TCRs and HLA-C alleles showing the fewest. The 87-base-pair reads could not distinguish some IMGT-functional V segments, including TRBV6-2 and TRBV6-3, so those segments were excluded. Most CMV-associated TCR beta chains appeared to be HLA-restricted in a later analysis, and the HLA associations seemed to be driven largely by CMV exposure. In a later analysis, several top co-occurrence clusters were reported to appear linked to parvovirus B19, influenza, CMV and Epstein-Barr virus. The sequencing pipeline was judged likely to have produced a cluster of highly shared sequence variants as a technical artifact. The authors suggested that the approach could potentially be extended to other disease states and immunological phenotypes. Strong co-occurrence of HLA alleles, especially DR and DQ, made assigning TCR associations to individual alleles difficult. The cohort was sequenced for TCR beta chains only, and without alpha or paired-chain data the features that could be detected were limited. In vitro tests confirmed that three of the cytomegalovirus-associated TCR beta chains recognize cytomegalovirus antigens. A further reported finding was that TCR beta sequences accurately predicted the HLA-A and HLA-B alleles for most subjects in the first cohort. In a later genetic analysis, a missense DCLRE1C variant was associated with V-gene and J-gene trimming of TCR beta chains, and the association was replicated in an independent cohort. In a later genetic analysis, fewer N-insertions in productive TCRs were reported among donors in an Asian-associated ancestry cluster than the 666-donor mean.

The cohort consisted of 650 to 850 healthy bone marrow donors. At the time of sampling, all cohort members were nominally healthy, though unrecorded immune exposures were likely present. The donor was CMV seropositive and was included in the group of some 290 seropositive cohort members. Every donor gave a peripheral blood sample, and the peripheral blood mononuclear cells from that sample were used for TCR beta sequencing. The Qiagen DNeasy Blood Extraction Kit was used to extract genomic DNA from the blood cell samples. CDR3 length: 15 amino acids, cysteine to phenylalanine. Only CDR3 DNA is held: 45 bases, read in frame from base 1. CDR1 and CDR2, looked up from the germline V gene (reference sequence), are SSHAT and FNYEAQ. Library preparation used the immunoSEQ multiplex PCR assay. For the multiplex PCR, a mixture combining 60 forward primers for TCR Vbeta segments and 13 reverse primers for TCR Jbeta segments was used. The CDR3 region of rearranged TCR beta genes was amplified from genomic DNA with a multiplex PCR assay. On the Illumina HiSeq System, the amplified TCR beta libraries were sequenced as 87-base-pair reads. In the original analysis: A later analysis counted tens of millions of unique TCR beta chains across the roughly 700 repertoires, and 10 million to 12 million of these chains were shared by at least two donors. To remove PCR and sequencing errors, raw reads were error-corrected and collapsed into unique sequences using a nearest-neighbor algorithm that merged closely related sequences. V, D and J gene segments were assigned by aligning CDR3 sequences to IMGT reference sequences. For a sequence to be retained, a match of at least six nucleotides was required to both a V gene segment and a J gene segment. A rearrangement counted as productive if the CDR3 had no stop codons and remained in frame with V and J, and every other rearrangement counted as non-productive. Following IMGT convention, CDR3 was defined as the stretch from the second conserved V-encoded cysteine up to the conserved J-encoded phenylalanine. The earlier analysis of about 590 of the donors excluded sequences that lacked an unambiguous match to a single V gene segment. In an earlier analysis of approximately 500 of the donors, a V segment was called functional when productive rearrangements were above 56.7%, and segregating when the standard deviation between donors exceeded 5%. A statistical classification framework was built to diagnose cytomegalovirus status from the catalog of TCR beta chain sequences. V and J gene assignment, in a later analysis, came from comparing TCR nucleotide sequences with IMGT/GENE-DB human TR gene sequences. A later analysis assigned CDR3 sequences and most-parsimonious VDJ recombination scenarios with the TCRdist pipeline. In a later analysis, each TCR beta chain was defined by its CDR3 amino acid sequence together with its V-gene family, and reads lacking a unique V-gene family were excluded. As a way to deal with suspected cross-contamination and a sequencing artifact, a later analysis dropped roughly 600 nucleotide sequences that were highly shared and had low generation probability. For each public chain, a later analysis derived a clonal expansion index from normalized ranks of inferred template counts within each repertoire. In a later analysis, generation probabilities were computed using a VDJ recombination model fitted to out-of-frame rearrangements, and the results were checked against IGoR. A later analysis scored TCR-TCR, TCR-HLA and TCR-CMV co-occurrence with hypergeometric tests, applying a repertoire-size bias correction to TCR pairs. In a later analysis, false discovery rates were estimated by permuting HLA or CMV assignments 20 times. In a later analysis, co-occurring TCRs were grouped using DBSCAN, with TCRdist sequence similarity added in when clustering inside HLA-allele-positive subsets. For co-occurrence clustering, repertoires with fewer than 30,000 or more than 120,000 public chains were excluded, along with a handful of repertoires with anomalous nucleotide sharing. Here the immuneACCESS table is served through TCRdb, limited to in-frame sequences with V and J called. Missing clones are a known gap in these copies; in checked studies unresolved V genes cover under half, and the rest lacks a known reason. The V and J calls and clone size were taken over from that table, and D and trimming were inferred from the DNA. The sample's clone listing holds roughly 72,000 clones. 3.5% to 4% of the sample lies in the top ten.

Recombination linked TRBV7-7 to TRBJ2-7; a stretch of 8 junction bases matches TRBD2. The TCR was taken from a man aged 18 to 29 in good health and CMV-seropositive. The source material was PBMCs. The CDR3 region reads CASSPGLDNYHEQYF. The DNA sequence reads TGTGCTAGCAGCCCGGGACTAGATAACTACCACGAGCAGTACTTC.